This T cell receptor beta chain was sequenced in a study of CD8+ T cells in alopecia areata. Study-wide background: The graft donors were 6-12-month-old C3H/HeJ mice with spontaneous alopecia, and their skin went to approximately 7-11-week-old female C3H/HeJ mice.

CD4, CD8alpha, NKG2D, NKG2ACE and other markers were used to sort pooled cutaneous lymph node cells. RNA was extracted and reverse transcribed into cDNA as the sequencing template. TCRdb's copy holds only in-frame clones and misses some; the assay was immunoSEQ multiplex PCR. The sample was found to contain around 290,000 clones, and every one recurs. Per the germline V gene, CDR1 is NNHNN and CDR2 is SYGAGS (reference sequence). There are 15 residues in the CDR3. General study results and limits: The study found TCR sharing across patients less clear than in mice, possibly for HLA reasons. It was lesional scalp, especially alopecia totalis/universalis, that showed higher clonality than normal scalp.

This clone was seen only a few times. Its specificity is not known. Mouse names are used for the genes. The CDR3 end falls 4 residues outside the read, so it is completed with the germline J gene. The V call is TRBV13-2, the J call TRBJ2-5; 10 positions match TRBD2. This sequence was found in a C3H/HeJ mouse with alopecia areata. The strain is characterized by the MHC haplotype H2-k. Sequencing was performed on CD4+ T cells sorted from a lymph node. CDR3 loop: CASGDAGGADDTQYF. CDR3 bases read: TGTGCCAGCGGTGATGCTGGGGGGGCAGATGAC.